Listed here are 15 T cell receptor beta chains from one sample, sequenced in a study of T cell responses to AZD1222 COVID-19 vaccine. Assay used: immunoSEQ multiplex PCR; TCRdb lists only in-frame clones, some missing. The sample holds about 140,000 clones, 80% to 95% seen once. This sample comprised peripheral blood, obtained 28 days after the second AZD1222 dose. Receptors were obtained from an adult who received the AZD1222 COVID-19 vaccine.

The rearrangement joins TRBV9 to TRBJ1-5, with a tentative D call TRBD1 (6 bases). The length of the CDR3 is 14 residues. Germline V gene lookup returns CDR1 SGDLS and CDR2 YYNGEE. Trimming left V 3 bases short and J 1 base short, with 8 bases between. The DNA of the CDR3 is TGTGCCAGCAGCGGAGGGGGGAGCAATCAGCCCCAGCATTTT. Translation: CASSGGGSNQPQHF.

V usage is TRBV19 and J usage is TRBJ1-1; D perhaps matches TRBD1 (6 bases). CDR3 length: 13 residues. The ends were cut back, 6 bases at V and 5 bases at J, with 13 bases in the middle. In germline, CDR1 is LNHDA, CDR2 SQIVND (reference sequence). The CDR3 loop reads CASSQQGRTEAFF. The CDR3, as DNA: TGTGCCAGTAGCCAACAGGGACGGACTGAAGCTTTCTTT.

This clone has only a few counts. The chain links TRBV2 to TRBJ1-5, with D unresolved. The V and J ends lost 4 bases and 3 bases respectively, with 7 bases between them. The CDR3 is made up of 13 amino acids. Per the germline V gene, CDR1 is SNHLY and CDR2 is FYNNEI. This chain's CDR3 is CASSGSYNQPQHF. The CDR3 DNA is TGTGCCAGCAGTGGGAGTTACAATCAGCCCCAGCATTTT. The full variable domain, completed using reference TRBV2 and TRBJ1-5, is EPEVTQTPSHQVTQMGQEVILRCVPISNHLYFYWYRQILGQKVEFLVSFYNNEISEKSEIFDDQFSVERPDGSNFTLKIRSTKLEDSAMYFCASSGSYNQPQHFGDGTRLSIL.

The rearrangement uses TRBV14 and TRBJ1-1, with D tentatively TRBD1 (5 bases). The CDR3 is 14 residues long. Germline V gene lookup returns CDR1 SGHDN and CDR2 FVKESK. V lost 1 base, J lost 6 bases, and 12 bases lay in between. In nucleotides, the CDR3 is TGTGCCAGCAGCCAAGGACAGTTACGGGCTGAAGCTTTCTTT. Its protein product is CASSQGQLRAEAFF.

This chain connects TRBV4-2 to TRBJ2-2, with TRBD1 as a possible D gene (6 bases). This CDR3 is 16 amino acids long. Looked up from germline, CDR1 is LGHNA and CDR2 is YNFKEQ. Trimming took off 0 bases at V and 1 base at J, with 9 bases between the two ends. The CDR3 region is CASSQEGRGNTGELFF. CDR3 nucleotide sequence: TGTGCCAGCAGCCAAGAGGGCAGGGGGAACACCGGGGAGCTGTTTTTT.

This chain connects TRBV21-1 to TRBJ2-5; the tabulated D call, TRBD1, remains unverified against the DNA. TRBV21-1 is termed a pseudogene. There are 15 residues in the CDR3. CDR3 nucleotide sequence: TGTGCCAGCACCGACGACAGAACTTACCAAGAGACCCAGTACTTC. It codes for CASTDDRTYQETQYF.

The CDR3 DNA reads TGTGCCAGCAGCTTAGAGACAGGGCCCTCGTTTAGTGGCTACACCTTC. Translation gives CASSLETGPSFSGYTF. J is TRBJ1-2 and V is TRBV7-2; 7 bases align to TRBD1. Trimming removed 1 base from V and 7 bases from J; junction bases left unmatched: 12. Germline V CDR1 and CDR2: SGHTA, FQGNSA. This CDR3 has 16 amino acids.

The rearrangement uses TRBV11-3 and TRBJ1-4, with D unclear. This CDR3 comprises 17 residues. V gave up 3 bases and J gave up 3 bases, with 17 bases separating them. The V gene's germline CDR1 is SGHNT and CDR2 YENEEA. The DNA of the CDR3 is TGTGCCAGCAGCTTGCAATTAAGGCAGAGGGCTAATGAAAAACTGTTTTTT. It translates to CASSLQLRQRANEKLFF.

The rearrangement uses TRBV27 and TRBJ1-2; the D gene is possibly TRBD1 (6 bases). CDR1 and CDR2 from the germline V gene are MNHEY and SMNVEV (reference sequence). The CDR3 is made up of 12 amino acids. Trimming took off 5 bases at V and 4 bases at J, with 8 bases between the two ends. Here the CDR3 DNA reads TGTGCCAGCAGTGCGACAGGCTATGGCTACACCTTC. Its translation is CASSATGYGYTF.

This chain joins TRBV18 and TRBJ1-1; D not certain. The germline gives CDR1 KGHSH, CDR2 LQKENI. V lost 0 bases and J lost 4, with 15 bases in between. The CDR3 spans 16 residues. This CDR3 reads CASSPPSPVGGTEAFF. The CDR3 DNA follows: TGTGCCAGCTCACCACCGTCTCCGGTAGGAGGCACTGAAGCTTTCTTT.

This clone was found a few times. The chain has TRBV4-3 and TRBJ2-5, with TRBD2 as a possible D gene (6 bases). From germline, CDR1 is LGHNA and CDR2 YSLEER. V was cut by 0 bases and J by 7 bases, with 9 bases left in between. CDR3 size: 13 residues. The CDR3: CASSQDGGRTQYF. The CDR3 nucleotides read TGCGCCAGCAGCCAAGATGGGGGGAGGACCCAGTACTTC.

This clone was counted only a few times. V is TRBV5-1 and J is TRBJ2-2; 14 bases align to TRBD2. Germline CDR1 SGHRS, CDR2 YFSETQ. This CDR3 is 17 amino acids long. V dropped 0 bases and J dropped 7; count of bases not matched to a gene: 5. Written as DNA, the CDR3 is TGCGCCAGCAGCTTGGCCGGGACTAGCGGGAGCCTCGGGGAGCTGTTTTTT. Its protein product is CASSLAGTSGSLGELFF. Using reference TRBV5-1 and TRBJ2-2 for the parts outside the CDR3, the full variable domain is KAGVTQTPRYLIKTRGQQVTLSCSPISGHRSVSWYQQTPGQGLQFLFEYFSETQRNKGNFPGRFSGRQFSNSRSEMNVSTLELGDSALYLCASSLAGTSGSLGELFFGEGSRLTVL.

The rearrangement uses TRBV4-2 and TRBJ2-1, with 7 positions matching TRBD1. The CDR3 contains 16 residues. Unmatched junction bases numbered 7, after V lost 0 bases and J lost 5 bases. CDR1 and CDR2 (germline): LGHNA, YNFKEQ. In DNA, the CDR3 is TGTGCCAGCAGCCAAGAGGTAGGGGGCACTGACAATGAGCAGTTCTTC. Protein product: CASSQEVGGTDNEQFF.

This chain uses TRBV19 with TRBJ1-4, with 7 nucleotides matching TRBD1. The CDR3 has 16 residues. V trimming: 1 base; J trimming: 7 bases; junction bases outside the gene matches: 9. CDR1 and CDR2 (germline): LNHDA, SQIVND (reference sequence). The CDR3 nucleotides are TGTGCCAGTAGTATAGCTCGGAGGGGGCCGTCTGAAAAACTGTTTTTT. Translating it yields CASSIARRGPSEKLFF.

This clone was counted only a few times. The chain joins TRBV4-2 to TRBJ2-2; D possibly corresponds to TRBD2 (6 bases). CDR3 size: 15 residues. V lost 0 bases, J lost 4 bases, and 9 bases lay in between. Germline values: CDR1 LGHNA, CDR2 YNFKEQ. CDR3 protein: CASSQDPGVTGELFF. CDR3 sequence (DNA): TGTGCCAGCAGCCAAGACCCGGGGGTCACCGGGGAGCTGTTTTTT.